These 15 T cell receptor beta chains share one sample of origin, sequenced in a study of CD8+ T cells in alopecia areata. Treatment in this sample: oral pan-JAK inhibitor, 5-10 mg twice daily. Isolated RNA was reverse transcribed into cDNA used as the sequencing template. The repertoire was sequenced with immunoSEQ multiplex PCR; TCRdb's copy has only in-frame clones and lacks some. The table lists roughly 110,000 clones, around 84% of them singletons. Sequencing used CD8+ T cells sorted from blood, obtained at week 24, from a patient treated with tofacitinib. These receptors originate from a human donor with alopecia areata.

This sequence joins TRBV7-9 and TRBJ2-7; 7 bases agree with TRBD1. Germline loops: CDR1 SEHNR, CDR2 FQNEAQ (reference sequence). The CDR3 spans 14 residues. The junction had 2 bases not matched to a gene; V was cut back by 1 base and J by 2 bases. CDR3 protein: CASSLVGQTYEQYF. The CDR3 bases are TGTGCCAGCAGCTTAGTGGGACAGACCTACGAGCAGTACTTC.

This clone was found once. The rearrangement links TRBV4-2 to TRBJ2-1; D is uncertain. This CDR3 is built from 16 residues. The germline CDR1 and CDR2 sequences are LGHNA and YNFKEQ. Trimming cost V 3 bases and J 0 bases, with 12 bases left between them. The CDR3 sequence: CASSHGGTYSYNEQFF. CDR3 sequence (DNA): TGTGCCAGCAGCCATGGCGGCACCTACTCCTACAATGAGCAGTTCTTC.

CDR3 in amino acids: CASSQDIAQLDYTF. In DNA, the CDR3 is TGTGCCAGCAGCCAAGATATCGCCCAGTTGGACTACACCTTC. This sequence joins TRBV4-2 and TRBJ1-2; D is ambiguous. This CDR3 comprises 14 residues. CDR1 is LGHNA and CDR2 is YNFKEQ in the germline V gene. V was cut by 0 bases and J by 10 bases, with 15 bases left in between.

V and J are TRBV6-6 and TRBJ2-7; D call uncertain. The CDR3 is made up of 13 amino acids. CDR1 and CDR2 from the germline V gene are MNHNY and SVGAGI (reference sequence). V dropped 5 bases and J dropped 4 bases, with 12 bases sitting between them. The CDR3 coding sequence is TGTGCCAGCAGTCTCGTCAAGGTATACGAGCAGTACTTC. Its protein is CASSLVKVYEQYF.

The chain links TRBV9 to TRBJ1-1, with D possibly matching TRBD1 (5 bases). With 0 bases removed from V and 2 bases from J, the gap between germline ends came to 8 bases. The CDR3 loop spans 14 amino acids. CDR1 is SGDLS, CDR2 YYNGEE, per germline. CDR3 protein: CASSVAGGNTEAFF. Written as DNA, the CDR3 is TGTGCCAGCAGCGTAGCTGGGGGTAACACTGAAGCTTTCTTT.

The V and J genes are TRBV4-1 and TRBJ2-7, with D perhaps being TRBD1 or TRBD2 (5 bases each). Germline-derived CDR1 and CDR2 are MGHRA and YSYEKL. Trimming removed 2 bases from V and 0 bases from J, with 11 bases in between. This CDR3 is built from 15 residues. As DNA, the CDR3 is TGCGCCAGCAGCCAACGAGTGGGGGACTCCTACGAGCAGTACTTC. It codes for CASSQRVGDSYEQYF.

This clone has a handful of counts. This chain connects TRBV2 to TRBJ2-7; tentative D call: TRBD1 (6 bases). The CDR3 sequence is 15 residues long. Trimming shortened V by 6 bases and J by 2 bases, and 17 bases separated the two germline ends. Germline V gene data show CDR1 as SNHLY and CDR2 as FYNNEI. The chain's CDR3 is CASSDDRIPAYEQYF. The CDR3 nucleotides read TGTGCCAGCAGCGACGACAGGATTCCTGCCTACGAGCAGTACTTC.

The chain is built from TRBV6-5 and TRBJ2-3; D perhaps matches TRBD2 (5 bases). CDR1 MNHEY and CDR2 SVGAGI come from the germline V gene. The CDR3 spans 12 residues. Between the trimmed V and J ends, which lost 2 bases and 8 bases, there was a span of 8 bases. The chain's CDR3 is CASSYQGSTQYF. The CDR3 DNA follows: TGTGCCAGCAGTTACCAAGGGAGTACGCAGTATTTT.

This clone was counted only a few times. This CDR3 is CASSFLEQVQETQYF. The CDR3 nucleotides read TGTGCCAGCAGCTTCCTCGAGCAGGTGCAAGAGACCCAGTACTTC. The chain is built from TRBV7-8 and TRBJ2-5; D is ambiguous. The CDR3 totals 15 residues. CDR1 and CDR2 from the germline V gene are SGHVS and FQNEAQ. Trimming took 3 bases from V and 2 from J, leaving 13 bases between them. The full variable domain, with the rest looked up from reference TRBV7-8 and TRBJ2-5, is GAGVSQSPRYKVAKRGQDVALRCDPISGHVSLFWYQQALGQGPEFLTYFQNEAQLDKSGLPSDRFFAERPEGSVSTLKIQRTQQEDSAVYLCASSFLEQVQETQYFGPGTRLLVL.

The gene calls are TRBV7-9 and TRBJ2-2, with D tentatively TRBD1 (5 bases). This CDR3 comprises 18 residues. Germline-derived CDR1 and CDR2 are SEHNR and FQNEAQ (reference sequence). The V end lost 3 bases, the J end lost 1 base, and 18 bases lay between the germline ends. CDR3 sequence reads: CASSLFGRGYLNTGELFF. CDR3 DNA: TGTGCCAGCAGCTTGTTCGGAAGGGGCTATCTGAACACCGGGGAGCTGTTTTTT.

This chain connects TRBV4-3 to TRBJ1-1; no definite D call. The V and J ends lost 0 bases and 11 bases respectively, with 16 bases between them. CDR3 length: 14 residues. Germline values: CDR1 LGHNA, CDR2 YSLEER. The DNA for the CDR3 is TGCGCCAGCAGCCAAGATGGGTTGCAGAAACGGGCTTTCTTT. Residues: CASSQDGLQKRAFF.

The chain joins TRBV21-1 to TRBJ2-3; the DNA was not compared with TRBD2, the D call given in the table. TRBV21-1 is tagged as a pseudogene. The CDR3 runs 14 residues. Here the CDR3 reads CASSKGLRRRTQYF. CDR3 DNA: TGTGCCAGCAGCAAAGGGTTGAGGAGACGTACGCAGTATTTT.

This clone was counted only a few times. The rearrangement uses TRBV6-5 and TRBJ2-7, with D possibly being TRBD1 (5 bases). The CDR3 is made up of 14 amino acids. Trimming removed 1 base from V and 2 bases from J, with 9 bases in between. Germline CDR1 is MNHEY and CDR2 is SVGAGI. CDR3 protein: CASSYWGRTYEQYF. The CDR3 region has the DNA TGTGCCAGCAGTTACTGGGGCCGAACCTACGAGCAGTACTTC.

The J gene is TRBJ1-1, the V gene TRBV5-1; no firm D call. The CDR3 covers 14 residues. The V end lost 2 bases, the J end lost 3 bases, and 11 bases lay between the germline ends. In germline, CDR1 is SGHRS, CDR2 YFSETQ. CDR3 loop: CASSFGGEYTEAFF. The CDR3 region has the DNA TGCGCCAGCAGCTTCGGTGGGGAATACACTGAAGCTTTCTTT.

The chain combines TRBV27 with TRBJ1-3; 11 bases fit TRBD1. With V trimmed by 5 bases and J by 4 bases, 10 bases remained unmatched. Germline V gene sequence: CDR1 MNHEY, CDR2 SMNVEV (reference sequence). The CDR3 spans 17 residues. The CDR3: CASSPWTGGARGNTIYF. CDR3 nucleotides: TGTGCCAGCAGTCCCTGGACAGGGGGCGCAAGGGGAAACACCATATATTTT.